The sequence of this TCR beta chain was determined in a study of identical twins. Study conclusions and caveats: The degree of excess twin sharing was weaker in beta out-of-frame sequences. Where out-of-frame alpha sequences were twin-shared, they showed excess low generation probability. Memory repertoires lacked the insertion deficit that abundant cord blood beta clonotypes showed.

Trimming pared 5 bases from V and 7 bases from J, leaving 14 bases between. This CDR3 has 14 residues. Concerning this clonotype itself: Its antigen is currently unknown.

Unique molecular identifiers were present on cDNA, and template switching added a universal primer site. TCRdb passed the 5' RACE reads through MiXCR, listing each CDR3 protein once. This table holds 500,000 to 650,000 distinct CDR3 sequences, 20% to 25% found once. The same data also contributed to another study, on yellow fever vaccine responses in identical twins.

The J gene is TRBJ2-2, the V gene TRBV12-3 or TRBV12-4; D assignment may be TRBD1 or TRBD2 (5 bases each). The TCR originated in a woman aged 18-30 years in good health. Sequences were obtained from CD4+ T cells sorted from blood. CDR3 loop: CASSPASGRGELFF. CDR3 nucleotide sequence: TGTGCCAGCAGTCCTGCCTCGGGGCGCGGGGAGCTGTTTTTT.